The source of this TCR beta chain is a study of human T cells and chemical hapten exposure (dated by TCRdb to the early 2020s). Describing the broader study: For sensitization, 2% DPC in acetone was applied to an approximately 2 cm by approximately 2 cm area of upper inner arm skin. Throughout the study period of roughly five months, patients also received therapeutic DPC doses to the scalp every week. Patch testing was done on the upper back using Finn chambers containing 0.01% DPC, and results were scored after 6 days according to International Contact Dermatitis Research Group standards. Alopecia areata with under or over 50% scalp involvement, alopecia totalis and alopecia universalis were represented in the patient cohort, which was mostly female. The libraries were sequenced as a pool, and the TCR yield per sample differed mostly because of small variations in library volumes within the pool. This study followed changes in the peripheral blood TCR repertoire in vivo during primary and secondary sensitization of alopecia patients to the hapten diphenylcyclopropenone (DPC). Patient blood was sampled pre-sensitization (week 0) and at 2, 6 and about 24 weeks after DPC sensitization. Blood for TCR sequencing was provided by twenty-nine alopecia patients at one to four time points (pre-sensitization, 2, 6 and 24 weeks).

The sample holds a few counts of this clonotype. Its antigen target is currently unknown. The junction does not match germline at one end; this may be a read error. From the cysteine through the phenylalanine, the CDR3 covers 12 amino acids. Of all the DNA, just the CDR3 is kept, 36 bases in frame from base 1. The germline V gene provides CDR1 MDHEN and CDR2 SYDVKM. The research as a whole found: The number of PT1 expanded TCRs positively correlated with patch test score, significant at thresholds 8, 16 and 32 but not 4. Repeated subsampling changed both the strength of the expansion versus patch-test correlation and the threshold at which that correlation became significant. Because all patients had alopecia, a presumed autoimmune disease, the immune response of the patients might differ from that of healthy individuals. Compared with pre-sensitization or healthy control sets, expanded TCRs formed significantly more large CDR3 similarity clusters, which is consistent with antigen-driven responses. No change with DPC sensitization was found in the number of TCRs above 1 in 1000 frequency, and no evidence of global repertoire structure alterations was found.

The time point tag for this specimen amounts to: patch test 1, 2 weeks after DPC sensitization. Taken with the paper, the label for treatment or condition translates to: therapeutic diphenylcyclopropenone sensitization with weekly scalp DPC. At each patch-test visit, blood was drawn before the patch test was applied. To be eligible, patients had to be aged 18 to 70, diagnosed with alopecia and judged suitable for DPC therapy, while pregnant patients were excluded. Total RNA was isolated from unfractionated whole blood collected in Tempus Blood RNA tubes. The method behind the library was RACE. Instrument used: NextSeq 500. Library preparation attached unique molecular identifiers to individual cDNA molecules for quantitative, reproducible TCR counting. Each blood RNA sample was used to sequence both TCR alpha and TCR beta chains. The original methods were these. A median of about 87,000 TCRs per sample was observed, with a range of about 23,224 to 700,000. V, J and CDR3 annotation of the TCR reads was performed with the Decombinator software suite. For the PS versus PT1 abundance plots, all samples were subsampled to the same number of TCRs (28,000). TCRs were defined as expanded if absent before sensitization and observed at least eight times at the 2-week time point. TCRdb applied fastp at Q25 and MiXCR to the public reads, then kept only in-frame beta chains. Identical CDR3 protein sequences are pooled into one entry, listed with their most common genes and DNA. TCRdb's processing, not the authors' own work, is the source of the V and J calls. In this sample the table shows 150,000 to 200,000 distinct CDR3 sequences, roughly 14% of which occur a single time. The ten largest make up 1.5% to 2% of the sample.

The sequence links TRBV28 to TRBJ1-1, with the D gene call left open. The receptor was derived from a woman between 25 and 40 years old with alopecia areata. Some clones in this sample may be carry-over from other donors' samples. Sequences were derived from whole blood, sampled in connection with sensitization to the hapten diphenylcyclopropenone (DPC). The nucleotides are TGTGCCAGCAGCGTCGTATACACGGAAGCTTTCTTT. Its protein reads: CASSVVYTEAFF. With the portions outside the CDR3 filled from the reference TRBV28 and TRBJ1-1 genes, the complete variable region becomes DVKVTQSSRYLVKRTGEKVFLECVQDMDHENMFWYRQDPGLGLRLIYFSYDVKMKEKGDIPEGYSVSREKKERFSLILESASTNQTSMYLCASSVVYTEAFFGQGTRLTVV.